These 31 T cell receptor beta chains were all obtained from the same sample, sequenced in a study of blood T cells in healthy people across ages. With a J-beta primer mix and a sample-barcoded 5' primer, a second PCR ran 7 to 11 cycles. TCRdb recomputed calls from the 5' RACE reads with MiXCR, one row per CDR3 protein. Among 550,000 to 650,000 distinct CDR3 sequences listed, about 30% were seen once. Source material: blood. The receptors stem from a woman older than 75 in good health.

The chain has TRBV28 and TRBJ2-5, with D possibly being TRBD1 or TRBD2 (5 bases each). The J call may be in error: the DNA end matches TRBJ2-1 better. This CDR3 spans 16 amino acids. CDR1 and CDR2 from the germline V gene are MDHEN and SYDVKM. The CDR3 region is CASSPVAGAYQETQFF. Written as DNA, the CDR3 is TGTGCCAGCAGTCCCGTGGCCGGGGCGTACCAAGAGACCCAGTTCTTC.

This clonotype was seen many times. The DNA of the CDR3 is TGTGCCAGCACGACTTCGGGGCTAGCGGGGGCCAATGAGCAGTTCTTC. Translation: CASTTSGLAGANEQFF. This rearrangement joins TRBV12-3 or TRBV12-4 to TRBJ2-1; 10 nucleotides line up with TRBD2. This CDR3 region has 16 residues. V lost 7 bases and J lost 6; bases outside the gene matches: 12.

The chain's CDR3 is CASSSLAGKNEQYF. Here the CDR3 DNA reads TGTGCCAGCAGTTCACTAGCGGGGAAAAATGAGCAGTACTTC. V gene TRBV27 combines with J gene TRBJ2-7; 10 bases line up with TRBD2. Germline V gives CDR1 MNHEY, CDR2 SMNVEV (reference sequence). After removal of 4 bases from V and 7 bases from J, the junction contained 7 bases not matched to a gene. This CDR3 has 14 amino acids.

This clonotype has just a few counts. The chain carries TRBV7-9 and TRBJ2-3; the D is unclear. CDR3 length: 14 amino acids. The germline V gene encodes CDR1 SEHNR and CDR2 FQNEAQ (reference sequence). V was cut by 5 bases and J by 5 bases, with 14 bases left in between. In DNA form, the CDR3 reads TGTGCCAGCAGCACGGCACACGGGTTAGATACGCAGTATTTT. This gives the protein CASSTAHGLDTQYF. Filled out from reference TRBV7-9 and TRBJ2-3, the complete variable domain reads DTGVSQNPRHKITKRGQNVTFRCDPISEHNRLYWYRQTLGQGPEFLTYFQNEAQLEKSRLLSDRFSAERPKGSFSTLEIQRTEQGDSAMYLCASSTAHGLDTQYFGPGTRLTVL.

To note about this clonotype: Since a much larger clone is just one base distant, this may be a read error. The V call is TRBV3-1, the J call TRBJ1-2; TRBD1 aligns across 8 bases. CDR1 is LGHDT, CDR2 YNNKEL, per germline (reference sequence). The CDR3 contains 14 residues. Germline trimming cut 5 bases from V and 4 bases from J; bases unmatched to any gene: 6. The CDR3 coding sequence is TGTGCCAGCAGCATGGACAGGGCCGGCTATGGCTACACCTTC. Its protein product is CASSMDRAGYGYTF.

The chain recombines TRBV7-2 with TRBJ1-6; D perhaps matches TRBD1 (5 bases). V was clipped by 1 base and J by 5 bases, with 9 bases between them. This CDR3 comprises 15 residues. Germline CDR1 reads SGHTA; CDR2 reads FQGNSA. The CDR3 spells CASSLDGGDNSPLHF. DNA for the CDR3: TGTGCCAGCAGCTTAGACGGGGGGGATAATTCACCCCTCCACTTT.

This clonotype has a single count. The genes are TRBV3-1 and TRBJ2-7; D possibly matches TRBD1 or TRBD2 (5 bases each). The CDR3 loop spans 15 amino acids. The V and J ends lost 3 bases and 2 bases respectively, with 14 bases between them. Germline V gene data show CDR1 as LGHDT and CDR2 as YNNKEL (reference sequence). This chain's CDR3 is CASSHPRDRTYEQYF. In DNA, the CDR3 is TGTGCCAGCAGCCACCCCAGGGACCGGACCTACGAGCAGTACTTC.

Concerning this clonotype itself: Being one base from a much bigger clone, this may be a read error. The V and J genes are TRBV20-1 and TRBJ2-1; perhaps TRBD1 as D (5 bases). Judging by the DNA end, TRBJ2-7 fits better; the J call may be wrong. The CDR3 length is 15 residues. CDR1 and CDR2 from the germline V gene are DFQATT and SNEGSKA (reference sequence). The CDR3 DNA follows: TGCAGTGCTAGAGATGTAAAGGGGTCCTACAATGAGCAGTACTTC. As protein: CSARDVKGSYNEQYF.

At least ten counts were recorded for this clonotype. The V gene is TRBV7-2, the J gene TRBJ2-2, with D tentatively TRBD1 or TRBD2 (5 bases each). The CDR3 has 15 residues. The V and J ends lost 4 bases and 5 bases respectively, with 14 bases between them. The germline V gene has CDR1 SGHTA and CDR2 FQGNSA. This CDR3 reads CASSSGTTRTGELFF. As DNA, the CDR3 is TGTGCCAGCAGCTCCGGGACGACGAGGACCGGGGAGCTGTTTTTT.

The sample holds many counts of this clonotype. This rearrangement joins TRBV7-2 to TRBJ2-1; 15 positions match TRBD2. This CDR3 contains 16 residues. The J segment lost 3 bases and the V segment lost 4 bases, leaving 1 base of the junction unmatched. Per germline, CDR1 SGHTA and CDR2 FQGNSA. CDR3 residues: CASSWGLAGGYNEQFF. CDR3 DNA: TGTGCCAGCAGCTGGGGACTAGCGGGGGGCTACAATGAGCAGTTCTTC.

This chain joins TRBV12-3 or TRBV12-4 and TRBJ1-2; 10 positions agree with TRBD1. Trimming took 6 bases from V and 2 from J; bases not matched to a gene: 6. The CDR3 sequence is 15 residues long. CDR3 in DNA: TGTGCCAGCAGCTCGACAGGGGGCCTAAACTATGGCTACACCTTC. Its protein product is CASSSTGGLNYGYTF.

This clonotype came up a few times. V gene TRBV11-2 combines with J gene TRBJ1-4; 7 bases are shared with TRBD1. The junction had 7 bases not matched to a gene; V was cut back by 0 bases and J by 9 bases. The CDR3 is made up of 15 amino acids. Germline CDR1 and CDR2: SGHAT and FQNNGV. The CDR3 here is CASSLEKIRGKKLFF. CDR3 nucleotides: TGTGCCAGCAGCTTAGAGAAGATCAGGGGGAAAAAACTGTTTTTT.

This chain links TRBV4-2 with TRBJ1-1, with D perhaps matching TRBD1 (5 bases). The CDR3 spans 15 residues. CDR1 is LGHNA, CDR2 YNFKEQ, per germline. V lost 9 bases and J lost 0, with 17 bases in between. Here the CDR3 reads CASEEGVGMNTEAFF. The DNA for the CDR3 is TGTGCCAGTGAGGAAGGGGTAGGAATGAACACTGAAGCTTTCTTT.

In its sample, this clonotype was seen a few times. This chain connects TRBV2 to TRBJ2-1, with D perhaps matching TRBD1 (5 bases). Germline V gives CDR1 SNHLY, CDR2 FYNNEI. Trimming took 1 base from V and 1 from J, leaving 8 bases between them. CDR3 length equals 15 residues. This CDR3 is CASSEGTYSYNEQFF. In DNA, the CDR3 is TGTGCCAGCAGTGAAGGGACATATTCCTACAATGAGCAGTTCTTC.

The CDR3 DNA follows: TGTGCCAGCAGCAAGGAGACACCTCACTCTGGGGCCAACGTCCTGACTTTC. It codes for CASSKETPHSGANVLTF. The chain joins TRBV9 to TRBJ2-6; the D is unclear. CDR3 size: 17 residues. Germline assignment: CDR1 SGDLS and CDR2 YYNGEE. V shed 4 bases and J shed 0 bases, with 14 bases lying between them.

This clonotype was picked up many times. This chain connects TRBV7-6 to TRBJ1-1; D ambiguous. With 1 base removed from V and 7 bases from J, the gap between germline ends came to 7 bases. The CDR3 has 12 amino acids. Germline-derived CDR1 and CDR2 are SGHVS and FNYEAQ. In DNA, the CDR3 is TGTGCCAGCAGCTTAGTAGGGCGTGAAGCTTTCTTT. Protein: CASSLVGREAFF. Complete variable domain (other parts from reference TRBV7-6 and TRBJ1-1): GAGVSQSPRYKVTKRGQDVALRCDPISGHVSLYWYRQALGQGPEFLTYFNYEAQQDKSGLPNDRFSAERPEGSISTLTIQRTEQRDSAMYRCASSLVGREAFFGQGTRLTVV.

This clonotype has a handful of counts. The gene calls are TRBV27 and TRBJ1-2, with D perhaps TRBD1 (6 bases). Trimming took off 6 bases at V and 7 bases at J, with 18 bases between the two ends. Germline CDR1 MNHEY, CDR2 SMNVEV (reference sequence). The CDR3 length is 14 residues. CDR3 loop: CASSLGGPGSGYTF. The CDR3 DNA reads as TGTGCCAGCAGCCTAGGGGGGCCCGGGTCTGGCTACACCTTC.

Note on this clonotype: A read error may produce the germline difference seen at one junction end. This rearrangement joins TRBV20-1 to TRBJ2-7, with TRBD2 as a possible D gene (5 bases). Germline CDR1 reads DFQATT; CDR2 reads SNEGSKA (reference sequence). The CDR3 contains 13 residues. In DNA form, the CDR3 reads TGTAGTGCTAGAAGGACTGACTTCTACGAGCAGTACTTC. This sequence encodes CSARRTDFYEQYF.

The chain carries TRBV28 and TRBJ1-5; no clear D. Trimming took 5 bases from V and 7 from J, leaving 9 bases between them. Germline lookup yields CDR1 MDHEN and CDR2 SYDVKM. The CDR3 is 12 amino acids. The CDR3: CASSPPWQPQHF. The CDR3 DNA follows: TGTGCCAGCAGTCCCCCGTGGCAGCCCCAGCATTTT. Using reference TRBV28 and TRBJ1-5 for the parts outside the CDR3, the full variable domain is DVKVTQSSRYLVKRTGEKVFLECVQDMDHENMFWYRQDPGLGLRLIYFSYDVKMKEKGDIPEGYSVSREKKERFSLILESASTNQTSMYLCASSPPWQPQHFGDGTRLSIL.

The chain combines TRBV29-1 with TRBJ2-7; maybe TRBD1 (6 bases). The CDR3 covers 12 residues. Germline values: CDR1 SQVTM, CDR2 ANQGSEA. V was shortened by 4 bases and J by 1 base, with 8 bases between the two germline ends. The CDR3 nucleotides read TGCAGCGTTGGGACAGTGTCCTACGAGCAGTACTTC. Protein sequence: CSVGTVSYEQYF.

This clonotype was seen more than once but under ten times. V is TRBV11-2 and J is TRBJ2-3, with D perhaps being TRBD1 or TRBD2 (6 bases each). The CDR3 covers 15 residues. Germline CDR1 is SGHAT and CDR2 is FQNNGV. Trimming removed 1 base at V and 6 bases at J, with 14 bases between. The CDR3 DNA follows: TGTGCCAGCAGCTTAGGGGGGGCAGGTCGGGATACGCAGTATTTT. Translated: CASSLGGAGRDTQYF.

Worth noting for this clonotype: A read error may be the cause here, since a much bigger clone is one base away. The CDR3 region has the DNA TGTGCCAGCAGCTTAGTACGGAGTGCAAACACCGGGGAGCTGTTTTTT. Encoded protein: CASSLVRSANTGELFF. The chain links TRBV7-6 to TRBJ2-2; D gene uncertain. There are 16 residues in the CDR3. V was trimmed by 1 base and J by 2 bases, leaving 11 bases between them. In germline, CDR1 is SGHVS, CDR2 FNYEAQ.

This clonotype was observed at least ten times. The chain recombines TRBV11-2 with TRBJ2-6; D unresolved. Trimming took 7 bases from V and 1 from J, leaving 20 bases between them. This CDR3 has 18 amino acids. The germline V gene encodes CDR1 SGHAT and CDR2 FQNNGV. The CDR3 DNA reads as TGTGCCAGCACCTCCATGTCCGGGTTTGGGTCTGGGGCCAACGTCCTGACTTTC. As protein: CASTSMSGFGSGANVLTF.

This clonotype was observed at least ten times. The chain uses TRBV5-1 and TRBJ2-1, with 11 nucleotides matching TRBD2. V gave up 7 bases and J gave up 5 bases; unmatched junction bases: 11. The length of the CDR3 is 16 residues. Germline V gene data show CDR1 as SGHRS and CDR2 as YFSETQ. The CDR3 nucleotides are TGCGCCAGCCGAGTAGCGGGGGGGGTTATTAACAATGAGCAGTTCTTC. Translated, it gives CASRVAGGVINNEQFF.

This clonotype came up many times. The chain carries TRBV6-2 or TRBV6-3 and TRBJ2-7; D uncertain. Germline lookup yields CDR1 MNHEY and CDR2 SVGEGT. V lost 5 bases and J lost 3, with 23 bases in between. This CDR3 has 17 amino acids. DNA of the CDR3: TGTGCCAGCAGTCGCCCCACGACCGCCAAAGCGTTCTACGAGCAGTACTTC. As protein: CASSRPTTAKAFYEQYF.

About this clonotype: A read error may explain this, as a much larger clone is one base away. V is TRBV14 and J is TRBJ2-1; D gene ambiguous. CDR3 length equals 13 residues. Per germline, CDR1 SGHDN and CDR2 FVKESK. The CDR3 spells CAGSQEWAREQFF. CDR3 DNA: TGTGCCGGCAGCCAAGAATGGGCCAGGGAGCAGTTCTTC.

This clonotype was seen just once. Here the CDR3 reads CSARDHRAEQYF. CDR3 coding DNA: TGCAGTGCTAGAGATCATCGAGCGGAGCAGTACTTC. The V gene is TRBV20-1, the J gene TRBJ2-7; D is uncertain. This CDR3 contains 12 residues. Germline V CDR1 and CDR2: DFQATT, SNEGSKA (reference sequence). V was clipped by 0 bases and J by 7 bases, with 10 bases between them.

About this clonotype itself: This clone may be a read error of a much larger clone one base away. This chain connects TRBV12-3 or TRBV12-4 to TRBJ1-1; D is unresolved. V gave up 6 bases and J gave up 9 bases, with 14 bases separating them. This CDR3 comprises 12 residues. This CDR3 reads CASSLGVSKAFF. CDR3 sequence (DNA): TGTGCCAGCAGCCTCGGGGTTTCGAAAGCTTTCTTT.

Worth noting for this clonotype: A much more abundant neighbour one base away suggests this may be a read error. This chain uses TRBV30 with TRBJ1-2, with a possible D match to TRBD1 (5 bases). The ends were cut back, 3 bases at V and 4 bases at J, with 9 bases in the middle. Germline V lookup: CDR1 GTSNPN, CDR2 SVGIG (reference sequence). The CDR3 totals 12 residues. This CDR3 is CAWSRDGYGYTF. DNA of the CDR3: TGTGCCTGGAGCAGGGATGGCTATGGCTACACCTTC.

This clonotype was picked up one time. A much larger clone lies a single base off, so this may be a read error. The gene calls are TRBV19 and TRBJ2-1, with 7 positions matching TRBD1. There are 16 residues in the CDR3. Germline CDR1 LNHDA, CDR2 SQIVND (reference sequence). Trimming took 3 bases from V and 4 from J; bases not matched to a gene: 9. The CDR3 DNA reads TGTGCCAGTAGTATTGGAACAGGGGACCATTACAATGAGCAGTTCTTC. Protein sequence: CASSIGTGDHYNEQFF.

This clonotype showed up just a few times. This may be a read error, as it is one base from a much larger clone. The CDR3 protein is CATSSNYDYEQFF. The CDR3 region has the DNA TGTGCCACCAGCAGTAACTACGACTACGAGCAGTTCTTC. The V call is TRBV15, the J call TRBJ2-1; maybe TRBD2 (5 bases). The germline V gene has CDR1 LNHNV and CDR2 YYDKDF (reference sequence). Trimming stripped 3 bases from V and 10 bases from J, with 13 bases between. The CDR3 extends over 13 amino acids. The full variable domain, with the rest looked up from reference TRBV15 and TRBJ2-1, is DAMVIQNPRYQVTQFGKPVTLSCSQTLNHNVMYWYQQKSSQAPKLLFHYYDKDFNNEADTPDNFQSRRPNTSFCFLDIRSPGLGDTAMYLCATSSNYDYEQFFGPGTRLTVL.